A single sample is the source of the 32 T cell receptor beta chains below, sequenced in a study of T cell responses to AZD1222 COVID-19 vaccine. The assay was immunoSEQ multiplex PCR, and TCRdb's table has in-frame clones only and misses some. The sample has around 110,000 clones; roughly 90% are singletons. The input for sequencing was peripheral blood, taken 28 days after the second AZD1222 dose. All receptors come from an adult who received the AZD1222 COVID-19 vaccine.

V gene TRBV27 combines with J gene TRBJ1-2; 8 bases align to TRBD1. V gave up 0 bases and J gave up 8 bases; unmatched junction bases: 8. This CDR3 contains 15 residues. Germline CDR1 is MNHEY and CDR2 is SMNVEV (reference sequence). CDR3 bases: TGTGCCAGCAGTTTATCGAGCCAGGGGGCCAGGGGCTACACCTTC. Encoded protein: CASSLSSQGARGYTF.

The chain is built from TRBV5-1 and TRBJ2-1; 10 bases are a match to TRBD2. CDR3 size: 15 residues. The germline gives CDR1 SGHRS, CDR2 YFSETQ. With 3 bases clipped from V and 4 bases from J, the junction kept 4 bases outside the gene matches. The CDR3 reads CASSSQAGGYNEQFF. The DNA of the CDR3 is TGCGCCAGCAGCTCCCAAGCGGGGGGGTACAATGAGCAGTTCTTC.

The chain recombines TRBV15 with TRBJ1-2; tentative D call: TRBD1 (5 bases). The CDR3 consists of 15 residues. V dropped 3 bases and J dropped 8 bases, with 19 bases sitting between them. Germline CDR1 is LNHNV and CDR2 is YYDKDF (reference sequence). CDR3 amino acids: CATSSGVQGLGGYTF. CDR3 DNA: TGTGCCACCAGCAGTGGGGTTCAGGGACTCGGGGGCTACACCTTC.

The V gene is TRBV12-3 or TRBV12-4, the J gene TRBJ1-5; a possible D gene is TRBD1 (6 bases). The ends were cut back, 6 bases at V and 0 bases at J, with 6 bases in the middle. The CDR3 spans 13 residues. As DNA, the CDR3 is TGTGCCAGCAGCAGGGGTAGCAATCAGCCCCAGCATTTT. This codes for CASSRGSNQPQHF.

The chain recombines TRBV3-1 (or the pseudogene TRBV3-2) with TRBJ1-2, with D possibly being TRBD1 (5 bases). The germline CDR1 and CDR2 sequences are LGHDT and YNNKEL (reference sequence). Trimming cost V 0 bases and J 5 bases, with 10 bases left between them. The CDR3 extends over 14 amino acids. The CDR3 loop is CASSQDRDEYGYTF. The CDR3 DNA is TGTGCCAGCAGCCAAGATCGGGACGAGTATGGCTACACCTTC.

The V gene is TRBV12-3 or TRBV12-4, the J gene TRBJ1-5, with D maybe TRBD1 (5 bases). The CDR3 is made up of 13 amino acids. With 4 bases removed from V and 7 bases from J, the gap between germline ends came to 11 bases. CDR3 sequence: CASSSTDSQPQHF. For the CDR3, the DNA is TGTGCCAGCAGTTCCACCGACAGCCAGCCCCAGCATTTT.

The chain recombines TRBV5-6 with TRBJ2-3, with TRBD2 matching over 9 bases. V trimming: 0 bases; J trimming: 2 bases; junction bases outside the gene matches: 4. This CDR3 region has 16 residues. The germline gives CDR1 SGHDT, CDR2 YYEEEE. The CDR3: CASSLGSGGNTDTQYF. CDR3 DNA: TGTGCCAGCAGCTTGGGGAGCGGGGGGAACACAGATACGCAGTATTTT.

The table lists this clone with a count of one. This chain joins TRBV12-5 and TRBJ2-1, with TRBD2 identical over 12 bases. CDR3 length: 15 amino acids. V shed 10 bases and J 4 bases; nucleotides not matched to a gene: 8. From germline, CDR1 is LGHNT and CDR2 FRNRAP. The CDR3 region is CATTLGTSGYNEQFF. The DNA for the CDR3 is TGTGCTACAACCCTCGGGACTAGCGGGTACAATGAGCAGTTCTTC.

V usage is TRBV5-4 and J usage is TRBJ1-2; D possibly corresponds to TRBD1 (5 bases). The germline gives CDR1 SGHNT, CDR2 YYREEE (reference sequence). V was pared by 2 bases and J by 4 bases, with 18 bases between. The CDR3 consists of 16 residues. The CDR3 DNA reads as TGTGCCAGCAGCTTTGGTCGTTCTCCAGGGATCTATGGCTACACCTTC. Residues: CASSFGRSPGIYGYTF.

The V and J genes are TRBV4-2 and TRBJ2-6, with D perhaps assigned TRBD1 or TRBD2 (5 bases each). In germline, CDR1 is LGHNA, CDR2 YNFKEQ. The CDR3 has 18 amino acids. The ends were cut back, 4 bases at V and 0 bases at J, with 16 bases in the middle. CDR3 in amino acids: CASSPGTDSTSGANVLTF. CDR3 DNA sequence: TGTGCCAGCAGCCCAGGGACCGACAGCACCTCTGGGGCCAACGTCCTGACTTTC.

The V and J genes are TRBV5-1 and TRBJ1-1; D unclear. Per the germline V gene, CDR1 is SGHRS and CDR2 is YFSETQ. V was shortened by 1 base and J by 1 base, with 2 bases between the two germline ends. This CDR3 contains 12 residues. In DNA, the CDR3 is TGCGCCAGCAGCTTGTCGAACACTGAAGCTTTCTTT. Translating it yields CASSLSNTEAFF.

This clone was observed once. CDR3 sequence reads: CASSATGGGRAGEQYF. The CDR3 DNA follows: TGTGCCAGCAGCGCCACTGGGGGGGGCAGGGCTGGCGAGCAGTACTTC. The chain links TRBV7-8 to TRBJ2-7, with D tentatively TRBD2 (7 bases). In germline, CDR1 is SGHVS, CDR2 FQNEAQ. This CDR3 comprises 16 residues. V lost 5 bases to trimming and J lost 6 bases, with 23 bases between them.

This chain links TRBV19 with TRBJ2-7; D uncertain. Germline V CDR1 and CDR2: LNHDA, SQIVND (reference sequence). The CDR3 contains 13 residues. Trimming stripped 6 bases from V and 0 bases from J, with 9 bases between. The CDR3 loop is CASSRGVSYEQYF. CDR3 in DNA: TGTGCCAGTAGCCGCGGTGTCTCCTACGAGCAGTACTTC.

V is TRBV4-3 and J is TRBJ1-3; 7 nucleotides line up with TRBD1. The CDR3 extends over 16 amino acids. The V segment lost 0 bases and the J segment 0 bases; nucleotides outside the gene matches: 2. Looked up from germline, CDR1 is LGHNA and CDR2 is YSLEER. The CDR3 loop reads CASSQDRDSSGNTIYF. The DNA of the CDR3 is TGCGCCAGCAGCCAAGATAGGGACAGCTCTGGAAACACCATATATTTT.

As to this clone: Compared with germline, one end of the junction differs, possibly owing to a read error. The rearrangement uses TRBV2 and TRBJ2-2; D may be TRBD1 (5 bases). Per the germline V gene, CDR1 is SNHLY and CDR2 is FYNNEI. This CDR3 region has 13 residues. The CDR3 DNA sequence: TGTGCCAGCAGGCCAGGGAACTCCGGGGAGCTGTTTTTT. Translation: CASRPGNSGELFF.

CDR3 nucleotide sequence: TGTGCCAGCAGCCCTCTACAGGAAGGGGGCTACGAGCAGTACTTC. Translated: CASSPLQEGGYEQYF. The V call is TRBV5-5, the J call TRBJ2-7; D is perhaps TRBD1 (6 bases). Deletions cut 4 bases from V and 3 bases from J, with 17 bases between. The germline V gene has CDR1 SGHKS and CDR2 YYEKEE (reference sequence). The CDR3 covers 15 residues.

The chain carries TRBV5-6 and TRBJ2-1; 10 positions agree with TRBD1. The CDR3 runs to 16 residues. Losses at the gene ends were 4 bases for V and 6 bases for J; bases not matched to a gene: 10. Germline assignment: CDR1 SGHDT and CDR2 YYEEEE. In DNA form, the CDR3 reads TGTGCCAGCAGCGCGACAGGGGGCAAGGACGGCAATGAGCAGTTCTTC. Its translation: CASSATGGKDGNEQFF. The full variable domain, its missing parts supplied by reference TRBV5-6 and TRBJ2-1, is DAGVTQSPTHLIKTRGQQVTLRCSPKSGHDTVSWYQQALGQGPQFIFQYYEEEERQRGNFPDRFSGHQFPNYSSELNVNALLLGDSALYLCASSATGGKDGNEQFFGPGTRLTVL.

This clone has more than one count but fewer than ten. The rearrangement joins TRBV30 to TRBJ1-4; unclear D gene. V was trimmed by 8 bases and J by 2 bases, leaving 18 bases between them. This CDR3 spans 15 amino acids. CDR1 is GTSNPN, CDR2 SVGIG, per germline (reference sequence). The CDR3 spells CAGTRRPETNEKLFF. CDR3 nucleotide sequence: TGTGCCGGTACAAGGCGTCCCGAGACTAATGAAAAACTGTTTTTT.

The chain carries TRBV5-5 and TRBJ1-2; D call uncertain. Per germline, CDR1 SGHKS and CDR2 YYEKEE (reference sequence). V shed 0 bases and J shed 3 bases, with 3 bases lying between them. The CDR3 totals 12 residues. CDR3 coding DNA: TGTGCCAGCAGCTTGGCCCACTATGGCTACACCTTC. Translated: CASSLAHYGYTF. Using reference TRBV5-5 and TRBJ1-2 for the parts outside the CDR3, the full variable domain is DAGVTQSPTHLIKTRGQQVTLRCSPISGHKSVSWYQQVLGQGPQFIFQYYEKEERGRGNFPDRFSARQFPNYSSELNVNALLLGDSALYLCASSLAHYGYTFGSGTRLTVV.

The chain recombines TRBV15 with TRBJ2-1; 12 positions agree with TRBD2. CDR1 is LNHNV and CDR2 is YYDKDF in the germline V gene (reference sequence). The CDR3 is 17 residues long. Trimming removed 1 base from V and 5 bases from J; junction bases left unmatched: 6. CDR3 sequence reads: CATSRGPTSGRHNEQFF. In DNA, the CDR3 is TGTGCCACCAGCAGAGGCCCAACTAGCGGGAGGCACAATGAGCAGTTCTTC.

DNA for the CDR3: TGTGCCAGTTCGCCCCCAGGTGGGTTGAACACTGAAGCTTTCTTT. Encoded protein: CASSPPGGLNTEAFF. This chain connects TRBV2 to TRBJ1-1; D uncertain. Trimming took off 9 bases at V and 0 bases at J, with 17 bases between the two ends. Germline CDR1 reads SNHLY; CDR2 reads FYNNEI. There are 15 residues in the CDR3.

The chain recombines TRBV19 with TRBJ1-5; D is unclear. The V gene's germline CDR1 is LNHDA and CDR2 SQIVND (reference sequence). CDR3 size: 14 residues. V was pared by 7 bases and J by 3 bases, with 13 bases between. The CDR3 coding sequence is TGTGCCAGTAATTGGATTGGGAACAATCAGCCCCAGCATTTT. Protein sequence: CASNWIGNNQPQHF.

This chain uses TRBV5-1 with TRBJ1-1, with D possibly being TRBD1 (5 bases). Trimming left V 0 bases short and J 5 bases short, with 11 bases between. Germline values: CDR1 SGHRS, CDR2 YFSETQ. CDR3 size: 14 residues. CDR3 protein: CASSLGGGATEAFF. The CDR3 DNA reads TGCGCCAGCAGCTTGGGAGGTGGGGCTACTGAAGCTTTCTTT.

The V and J genes are TRBV27 and TRBJ2-7, with 8 bases aligning to TRBD2. Trimming took 5 bases from V and 6 from J; bases not matched to a gene: 12. Germline-derived CDR1 and CDR2 are MNHEY and SMNVEV (reference sequence). The CDR3 is 15 residues long. The CDR3 loop reads CASSPLSGGASEQYF. Written as DNA, the CDR3 is TGTGCCAGCAGTCCACTTTCGGGGGGGGCGAGCGAGCAGTACTTC.

The V call is TRBV29-1, the J call TRBJ2-3; D remains ambiguous. Trimming cost V 4 bases and J 8 bases, with 13 bases left between them. The CDR3 has 12 amino acids. Germline CDR1 is SQVTM and CDR2 is ANQGSEA. Here the CDR3 reads CSVGTGYSTQYF. CDR3 DNA: TGCAGCGTTGGAACCGGCTACAGTACGCAGTATTTT.

This clone was observed a few times. The gene calls are TRBV6-6 and TRBJ2-2; unclear D gene. The CDR3 has 16 amino acids. V was trimmed by 8 bases and J by 0 bases, leaving 16 bases between them. Per the germline V gene, CDR1 is MNHNY and CDR2 is SVGAGI (reference sequence). The CDR3 sequence is CASGDVTGTNTGELFF. For the CDR3, the DNA is TGTGCCAGCGGCGATGTGACGGGTACGAACACCGGGGAGCTGTTTTTT.

The chain carries TRBV30 and TRBJ1-1, with D hard to call. The germline gives CDR1 GTSNPN, CDR2 SVGIG (reference sequence). The CDR3 spans 15 residues. Trimming shortened V by 5 bases and J by 0 bases, and 16 bases separated the two germline ends. CDR3 sequence (DNA): TGTGCCTGGGGGGAGCCGACTACCTTGAACACTGAAGCTTTCTTT. It is translated as CAWGEPTTLNTEAFF.

The chain joins TRBV12-3 or TRBV12-4 to TRBJ2-7; D assignment may be TRBD1 or TRBD2 (5 bases each). This CDR3 is built from 13 residues. Trimming removed 7 bases at V and 4 bases at J, with 14 bases between. CDR3 amino acids: CASTSGKGYEQYF. The CDR3 DNA follows: TGTGCCAGCACCTCCGGGAAGGGGTACGAGCAGTACTTC.

This clone was found once. This chain uses TRBV7-2 with TRBJ1-4; D gene unclear. Germline loops: CDR1 SGHTA, CDR2 FQGNSA. The CDR3 covers 14 residues. V was trimmed by 7 bases and J by 0 bases, leaving 9 bases between them. CDR3 nucleotide sequence: TGTGCCAGCACCCCCCGGGCAACTAATGAAAAACTGTTTTTT. Its translation: CASTPRATNEKLFF.

This clone has a single count. This sequence joins TRBV11-2 and TRBJ1-1, with no clear D. Deletions cut 2 bases from V and 8 bases from J, with 9 bases between. The CDR3 has 12 residues. Germline CDR1 is SGHAT and CDR2 is FQNNGV. CDR3 sequence: CASSLMNREAFF. The CDR3 nucleotides read TGTGCCAGCAGCTTAATGAATAGGGAAGCTTTCTTT.

The rearrangement links TRBV4-1 to TRBJ2-7, with 8 bases fitting TRBD2. This CDR3 spans 16 amino acids. In germline, CDR1 is MGHRA, CDR2 YSYEKL. J lost 1 base, V lost 1 base, and 6 bases had no gene match. The CDR3 nucleotides read TGCGCCAGCAGCCAAGTTGATCTAGCGGGTTCCTACGAGCAGTACTTC. Its protein is CASSQVDLAGSYEQYF.

The gene calls are TRBV6-5 and TRBJ2-7, with D tentatively TRBD1 (6 bases). The CDR3 runs to 15 residues. Germline V gives CDR1 MNHEY, CDR2 SVGAGI. The ends were cut back, 4 bases at V and 2 bases at J, with 15 bases in the middle. The DNA for the CDR3 is TGTGCCAGCAGTTCCATTTCCGGGACACCCTACGAGCAGTACTTC. Its translation is CASSSISGTPYEQYF.